The clone carrying this T cell receptor beta chain was counted once. Its antigen is unknown. The sample belongs to a study of PD-1 blockade in classical Hodgkin lymphoma. Study summary: Intravenous nivolumab at 3 mg/kg was given to patients every 2 weeks. Study results and limitations: The CD4+ diversity rise by C4D1 was clearest in complete responders.

Germline values: CDR1 SGDLS, CDR2 YYNGEE. Trimming pared 3 bases from V and 4 bases from J, leaving 11 bases between. The CDR3 is made up of 14 amino acids. The repertoire was sequenced with immunoSEQ multiplex PCR; TCRdb's copy has only in-frame clones and lacks some. The sample consists of over 25,000 clones, around 86% of them appearing once. Time point given: cycle 4 day 1 (C4D1), after around six weeks of nivolumab. Autologous stem cell transplantation was followed by relapse in every patient, and brentuximab vedotin exposure varied. Negative selection with magnetic separation was used to purify CD4+ T cells from thawed PBMCs. Patients reached a best response of complete response, partial response or progressive disease.

The chain combines TRBV9 with TRBJ2-1; D may be TRBD2 (6 bases). The sequence came from a human donor with classical Hodgkin lymphoma. The source was CD4+ T cells from blood, collected before the fourth cycle of nivolumab. The CDR3 reads CASSAGTVYNEQFF. The CDR3 coding sequence is TGTGCCAGCAGCGCCGGGACTGTGTACAATGAGCAGTTCTTC.